The rows below give T cell receptor beta chains drawn from one sample of a study of cytomegalovirus exposure and HLA in healthy donors. Sequencing was performed with immunoSEQ multiplex PCR; in TCRdb, only in-frame clones are kept and a portion is missing. The sample lists 100,000 to 150,000 clones, more than 60% seen once, with around 2.7% in the top ten. Material for sequencing was PBMCs. The receptors come from a woman between 35 and 50 years old in good health and CMV-seropositive. Each CDR3 is given with its conserved first and last residue. The order of the fields is D gene, J gene, clone size, V gene, CDR3 protein, CDR3 DNA. D genes are given only for firm matches. Not every row has a clone size; where given, it reads once, few, many or a size class.

D gene: .; J gene: TRBJ2-3; clone size: .; V gene: TRBV2; CDR3 protein: CASRADVDTQYF; CDR3 DNA: TGTGCCAGCAGAGCGGACGTGGATACGCAGTATTTT
D gene: .; J gene: TRBJ2-2; clone size: .; V gene: TRBV5-1; CDR3 protein: CASSLELGGRTGELFF; CDR3 DNA: TGCGCCAGCAGCTTGGAATTGGGGGGTCGAACCGGGGAGCTGTTTTTT
D gene: .; J gene: TRBJ2-7; clone size: .; V gene: TRBV10-2; CDR3 protein: CASSESGTAAAKEQYF; CDR3 DNA: TGCGCCAGCAGTGAGTCCGGTACTGCGGCGGCTAAAGAGCAGTACTTC
D gene: TRBD1; J gene: TRBJ2-1; clone size: .; V gene: TRBV9; CDR3 protein: CASSAEGTGINEQFF; CDR3 DNA: TGTGCCAGCAGCGCCGAGGGGACAGGGATCAATGAGCAGTTCTTC
D gene: TRBD1; J gene: TRBJ2-5; clone size: .; V gene: TRBV2; CDR3 protein: CASSPDRAQETQYF; CDR3 DNA: TGTGCCAGCAGTCCGGACAGGGCGCAAGAGACCCAGTACTTC
D gene: TRBD2; J gene: TRBJ2-3; clone size: .; V gene: TRBV9; CDR3 protein: CASSVGLAGGVDTQYF; CDR3 DNA: TGTGCCAGCAGCGTAGGACTAGCGGGGGGGGTGGATACGCAGTATTTT
D gene: TRBD2; J gene: TRBJ2-7; clone size: once; V gene: TRBV11-2; CDR3 protein: CASSAITSGALYEQYF; CDR3 DNA: TGTGCCAGCAGCGCCATAACTAGCGGAGCGCTCTACGAGCAGTACTTC
D gene: .; J gene: TRBJ1-1; clone size: .; V gene: TRBV2; CDR3 protein: CASSGQFLTEAFF; CDR3 DNA: TGTGCCAGCAGTGGCCAGTTCTTGACTGAAGCTTTCTTT
D gene: TRBD1; J gene: TRBJ1-5; clone size: .; V gene: TRBV19; CDR3 protein: CASNPTGGSGQPQHF; CDR3 DNA: TGTGCCAGTAACCCGACAGGGGGCAGCGGTCAGCCCCAGCATTTT
D gene: TRBD2; J gene: TRBJ2-4; clone size: .; V gene: TRBV28; CDR3 protein: CASSLSNGGNIQYF; CDR3 DNA: TGTGCCAGCAGTTTATCGAACGGGGGGAACATTCAGTACTTC
D gene: .; J gene: TRBJ1-4; clone size: .; V gene: TRBV19; CDR3 protein: CASSPRARVDEKLFF; CDR3 DNA: TGTGCCAGTAGTCCACGGGCCAGGGTCGATGAAAAACTGTTTTTT
D gene: .; J gene: TRBJ2-1; clone size: .; V gene: TRBV6-1; CDR3 protein: CASSEAAGRENEQFF; CDR3 DNA: TGTGCCAGCAGTGAAGCGGCAGGGCGGGAAAATGAGCAGTTCTTC
D gene: .; J gene: TRBJ1-2; clone size: .; V gene: TRBV19; CDR3 protein: CASSLGVPYGYTF; CDR3 DNA: TGTGCCAGTAGCCTCGGTGTCCCTTATGGCTACACCTTC
D gene: .; J gene: TRBJ2-1; clone size: .; V gene: TRBV10-1; CDR3 protein: CASSDNSYNEQFF; CDR3 DNA: TGCGCCAGCAGTGATAACTCCTACAATGAGCAGTTCTTC
D gene: TRBD1; J gene: TRBJ2-5; clone size: .; V gene: TRBV10-3; CDR3 protein: CAISDSSTGVQETQYF; CDR3 DNA: TGTGCCATCAGTGACTCCTCGACAGGGGTCCAAGAGACCCAGTACTTC
D gene: TRBD1; J gene: TRBJ2-4; clone size: .; V gene: TRBV2; CDR3 protein: CATRPGQPIAKNIQYF; CDR3 DNA: TGTGCCACCCGTCCGGGACAGCCCATAGCCAAAAACATTCAGTACTTC
D gene: TRBD1; J gene: TRBJ1-1; clone size: .; V gene: TRBV18; CDR3 protein: CASSPDRDVEAFF; CDR3 DNA: TGTGCCAGCTCACCTGACAGGGATGTTGAAGCTTTCTTT
D gene: TRBD1; J gene: TRBJ1-1; clone size: .; V gene: TRBV6-5; CDR3 protein: CASRWDRLNTEAFF; CDR3 DNA: TGTGCCAGCAGATGGGACAGGCTGAACACTGAAGCTTTCTTT
D gene: .; J gene: TRBJ1-2; clone size: .; V gene: TRBV30; CDR3 protein: CAWSQQGFYGYTF; CDR3 DNA: TGTGCCTGGAGTCAACAGGGATTTTATGGCTACACCTTC
D gene: TRBD1; J gene: TRBJ1-5; clone size: .; V gene: TRBV7-2; CDR3 protein: CASSPRTGSLQPQHF; CDR3 DNA: TGTGCCAGCAGCCCGAGGACAGGCTCTCTACAGCCCCAGCATTTT
D gene: TRBD2; J gene: TRBJ2-7; clone size: few; V gene: TRBV5-1; CDR3 protein: CASSARLAGSYEQYF; CDR3 DNA: TGCGCCAGCAGCGCTCGACTAGCGGGATCCTACGAGCAGTACTTC
D gene: .; J gene: TRBJ1-5; clone size: few; V gene: TRBV2; CDR3 protein: CASSEGRTNQPQHF; CDR3 DNA: TGTGCCAGCAGTGAGGGCAGAACTAATCAGCCCCAGCATTTT
D gene: .; J gene: TRBJ1-1; clone size: few; V gene: TRBV6-5; CDR3 protein: CASSYTRRQTEAFF; CDR3 DNA: TGTGCCAGCAGTTACACCCGGCGGCAGACTGAAGCTTTCTTT
D gene: .; J gene: TRBJ1-2; clone size: .; V gene: TRBV28; CDR3 protein: CASSSSGPNYGYTF; CDR3 DNA: TGTGCCAGCAGTTCAAGCGGACCCAACTATGGCTACACCTTC
D gene: TRBD2; J gene: TRBJ2-7; clone size: .; V gene: TRBV30; CDR3 protein: CALMRETFRLAGVYEQYF; CDR3 DNA: TGTGCCTTGATGAGAGAGACCTTTAGACTAGCGGGAGTGTACGAGCAGTACTTC
D gene: TRBD1; J gene: TRBJ1-2; clone size: .; V gene: TRBV27; CDR3 protein: CASSLSGPRQGAMGNGYTF; CDR3 DNA: TGTGCCAGCAGTTTATCAGGTCCACGACAGGGGGCCATGGGAAATGGCTACACCTTC
D gene: .; J gene: TRBJ2-2; clone size: .; V gene: TRBV6-1; CDR3 protein: CASSFTGWTGELFF; CDR3 DNA: TGTGCCAGCAGTTTTACAGGGTGGACCGGGGAGCTGTTTTTT
D gene: TRBD1; J gene: TRBJ1-5; clone size: .; V gene: TRBV19; CDR3 protein: CASSIVGTGRSNNQPQHF; CDR3 DNA: TGTGCCAGTAGTATAGTCGGGACAGGGAGGAGCAACAATCAGCCCCAGCATTTT
D gene: .; J gene: TRBJ2-7; clone size: .; V gene: TRBV9; CDR3 protein: CASSVDLGSSYEQYF; CDR3 DNA: TGTGCCAGCAGCGTAGACCTGGGGAGCTCCTACGAGCAGTACTTC
D gene: .; J gene: TRBJ2-1; clone size: .; V gene: TRBV2; CDR3 protein: CASSEKLVSNEQFF; CDR3 DNA: TGTGCCAGCAGTGAGAAGCTTGTTTCCAATGAGCAGTTCTTC
D gene: TRBD1; J gene: TRBJ1-2; clone size: .; V gene: TRBV14; CDR3 protein: CASSRDRGYGYTF; CDR3 DNA: TGTGCCAGCAGCCGGGACAGGGGCTATGGCTACACCTTC
D gene: .; J gene: TRBJ1-1; clone size: .; V gene: TRBV5-1; CDR3 protein: CASSLYRGNTEAFF; CDR3 DNA: TGCGCCAGCAGCTTGTACCGGGGGAACACTGAAGCTTTCTTT
D gene: TRBD1; J gene: TRBJ1-3; clone size: .; V gene: TRBV23-1; CDR3 protein: CASSPPGQGEDGNTIYF; CDR3 DNA: TGCGCCAGCAGCCCACCGGGACAGGGGGAGGATGGAAACACCATATATTTT
D gene: TRBD2; J gene: TRBJ2-2; clone size: .; V gene: TRBV5-8; CDR3 protein: CASSRTRGGWDTGELFF; CDR3 DNA: TGTGCCAGCAGCAGGACTAGAGGAGGTTGGGACACCGGGGAGCTGTTTTTT
D gene: .; J gene: TRBJ2-7; clone size: once; V gene: TRBV4-2; CDR3 protein: CASSHGGAGRSYEQYF; CDR3 DNA: TGTGCCAGCAGCCATGGAGGGGCGGGGCGCTCCTACGAGCAGTACTTC
D gene: .; J gene: TRBJ1-2; clone size: .; V gene: TRBV5-6; CDR3 protein: CASSWQGSSLGYTF; CDR3 DNA: TGTGCCAGCAGCTGGCAGGGTAGTTCGCTTGGCTACACCTTC
D gene: TRBD2; J gene: TRBJ2-1; clone size: once; V gene: TRBV30; CDR3 protein: CAWKGTSGGWGEQFF; CDR3 DNA: TGTGCCTGGAAAGGGACTAGCGGGGGTTGGGGGGAGCAGTTCTTC
D gene: .; J gene: TRBJ2-4; clone size: .; V gene: TRBV2; CDR3 protein: CASSESGPGGQNIQYF; CDR3 DNA: TGTGCCAGCAGTGAATCGGGTCCGGGGGGCCAAAACATTCAGTACTTC
D gene: .; J gene: TRBJ2-3; clone size: .; V gene: TRBV2; CDR3 protein: CASSEIRGSDTQYF; CDR3 DNA: TGTGCCAGCAGTGAAATTCGGGGGTCAGATACGCAGTATTTT
D gene: TRBD1; J gene: TRBJ1-4; clone size: .; V gene: TRBV27; CDR3 protein: CASPDREWFF; CDR3 DNA: TGTGCCAGTCCGGACAGGGAATGGTTTTTT
D gene: .; J gene: TRBJ2-1; clone size: once; V gene: TRBV7-8; CDR3 protein: CASSLDPLHSNEQFF; CDR3 DNA: TGTGCCAGCAGCTTAGACCCCTTGCACTCCAATGAGCAGTTCTTC
D gene: TRBD2; J gene: TRBJ2-7; clone size: .; V gene: TRBV5-1; CDR3 protein: CASSRSGRVHEQYF; CDR3 DNA: TGCGCCAGCAGCCGTAGCGGGAGAGTCCACGAGCAGTACTTC
D gene: TRBD1; J gene: TRBJ1-2; clone size: .; V gene: TRBV6-5; CDR3 protein: CASSIRQGADYGYTF; CDR3 DNA: TGTGCCAGCAGTATTCGACAGGGGGCGGACTATGGCTACACCTTC
D gene: .; J gene: TRBJ2-1; clone size: .; V gene: TRBV4-3; CDR3 protein: CASSQDRGILGDSTNEQFF; CDR3 DNA: TGCGCCAGCAGCCAAGATCGGGGGATATTGGGGGACAGTACCAATGAGCAGTTCTTC
D gene: .; J gene: TRBJ1-3; clone size: .; V gene: TRBV7-2; CDR3 protein: CASSLRGILGNTIYF; CDR3 DNA: TGTGCCAGCAGCTTAAGGGGGATACTTGGAAACACCATATATTTT
D gene: TRBD1; J gene: TRBJ1-6; clone size: .; V gene: TRBV6-5; CDR3 protein: CASTSGTVSPLHF; CDR3 DNA: TGTGCCAGCACCTCAGGGACAGTGTCACCCCTCCACTTT
D gene: TRBD2; J gene: TRBJ2-1; clone size: .; V gene: TRBV5-1; CDR3 protein: CASSFLADSHNEQFF; CDR3 DNA: TGCGCCAGCAGCTTTCTAGCGGACTCCCACAATGAGCAGTTCTTC
D gene: .; J gene: TRBJ1-1; clone size: few; V gene: TRBV10-3; CDR3 protein: CAISPGMSKAEAFF; CDR3 DNA: TGTGCCATCAGCCCAGGGATGAGTAAGGCTGAAGCTTTCTTT
D gene: TRBD1; J gene: TRBJ1-2; clone size: .; V gene: TRBV6-5; CDR3 protein: CASSFGPRTGYGYTF; CDR3 DNA: TGTGCCAGCAGTTTCGGTCCTCGGACAGGCTATGGCTACACCTTC
D gene: .; J gene: TRBJ1-5; clone size: .; V gene: TRBV5-3; CDR3 protein: CARSLVAGADQPQHF; CDR3 DNA: TGTGCCAGAAGCTTGGTAGCGGGGGCGGATCAGCCCCAGCATTTT
D gene: .; J gene: TRBJ2-2; clone size: .; V gene: TRBV19; CDR3 protein: CARAPRRYECEGKNTGELFF; CDR3 DNA: .
D gene: .; J gene: TRBJ2-7; clone size: .; V gene: TRBV29-1; CDR3 protein: CSAEDMDSEEQYF; CDR3 DNA: TGCAGCGCGGAGGACATGGACAGCGAAGAGCAGTACTTC
D gene: TRBD2; J gene: TRBJ2-7; clone size: once; V gene: TRBV7-7; CDR3 protein: CASSLGSGGVYEQYF; CDR3 DNA: TGTGCTAGCAGCTTAGGAAGCGGGGGGGTTTACGAGCAGTACTTC
D gene: .; J gene: TRBJ2-3; clone size: .; V gene: TRBV10-3; CDR3 protein: CAISAGDTQYF; CDR3 DNA: TGTGCCATCAGTGCAGGAGATACGCAGTATTTT